This TCR beta chain was retrieved from a study of blood T cell repertoires in COVID-19. As to this clone: Distinct nucleotide sequences in the sample also encode this CDR3.

The length of the CDR3 is 12 residues. V lost 0 bases to trimming and J lost 4 bases, with 7 bases between them. Germline V gene data show CDR1 as GTSNPN and CDR2 as SVGIG (reference sequence). Method: immunoSEQ multiplex PCR; TCRdb's copy keeps in-frame clones and lacks some. This repertoire shows 110,000 to 150,000 clones, around 81% found once; its top ten account for roughly 6.4%. V usage is TRBV30 and J usage is TRBJ2-7; tentatively, D is TRBD2 (5 bases). Material for sequencing was PBMCs or T cells enriched from blood (not recorded which). The source is a woman in her thirties or forties who had recovered from COVID-19. This CDR3 reads CAWSVRGYEQYF. The CDR3 region has the DNA TGTGCCTGGAGTGTACGGGGTTACGAGCAGTACTTC.